This TCR beta chain came from a study of blood T cell repertoires in COVID-19. Whole-study context: Donors in the United States, Italy and Spain gave samples during acute or convalescent COVID-19. The cDNA or gDNA used as material had been derived from T cells, B-cell-depleted T cells, or PBMCs.

V was clipped by 2 bases and J by 2 bases; unmatched bases: 6. Per germline, CDR1 SNHLY and CDR2 FYNNEI. The CDR3 is 16 residues long. As handled by the study authors: Reference gene primer amplification in the assay estimated nucleated cell counts. The table came from immunoSEQ multiplex PCR; TCRdb's copy has only in-frame clones and leaves some out. The DNA gave D and trimming, while V, J and clone size come from that table. The sample lists about 300,000 clones; more than 75% were seen once. This clone was picked up a small number of times. The sequenced sample consisted of peripheral blood. This clonotype originated in a woman in her thirties or forties who had recovered from COVID-19. V is TRBV2 and J is TRBJ1-5; 7 bases are shared with TRBD1. The CDR3 DNA reads TGTGCCAGCAGTGAAATTATTGGACAGGGCAATCAGCCCCAGCATTTT. It is translated as CASSEIIGQGNQPQHF.